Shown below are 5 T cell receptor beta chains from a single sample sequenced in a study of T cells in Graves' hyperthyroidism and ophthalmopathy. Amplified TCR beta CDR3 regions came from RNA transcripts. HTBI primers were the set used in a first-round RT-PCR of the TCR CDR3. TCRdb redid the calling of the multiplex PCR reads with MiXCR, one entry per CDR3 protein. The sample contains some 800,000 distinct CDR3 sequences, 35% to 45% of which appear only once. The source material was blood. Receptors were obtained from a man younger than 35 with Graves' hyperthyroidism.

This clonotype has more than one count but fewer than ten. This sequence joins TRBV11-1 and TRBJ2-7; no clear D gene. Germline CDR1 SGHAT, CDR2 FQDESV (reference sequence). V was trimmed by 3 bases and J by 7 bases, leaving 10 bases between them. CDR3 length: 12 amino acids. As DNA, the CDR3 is TGTGCCAGCAGCTTCCTGGGGTGGGAGCAGTACTTC. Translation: CASSFLGWEQYF.

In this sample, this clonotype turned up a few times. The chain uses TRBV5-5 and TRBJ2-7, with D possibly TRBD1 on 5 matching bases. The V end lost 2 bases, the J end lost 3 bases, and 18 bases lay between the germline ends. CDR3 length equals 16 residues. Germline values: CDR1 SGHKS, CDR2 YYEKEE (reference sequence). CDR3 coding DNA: TGTGCCAGCAGCTTAGCGAGGCAGGGAACTTACTACGAGCAGTACTTC. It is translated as CASSLARQGTYYEQYF.

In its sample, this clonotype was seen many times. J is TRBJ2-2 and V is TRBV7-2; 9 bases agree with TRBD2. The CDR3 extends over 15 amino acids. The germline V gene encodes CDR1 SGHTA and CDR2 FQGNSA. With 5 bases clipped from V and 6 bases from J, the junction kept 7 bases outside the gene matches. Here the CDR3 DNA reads TGTGCCAGCAGCCGCAGGACTAGCGTTCCCGGGGAGCTGTTTTTT. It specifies CASSRRTSVPGELFF.

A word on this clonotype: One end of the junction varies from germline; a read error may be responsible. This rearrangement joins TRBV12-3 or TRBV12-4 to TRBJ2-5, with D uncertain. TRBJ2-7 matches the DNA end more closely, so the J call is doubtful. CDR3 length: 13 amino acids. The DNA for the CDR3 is TGTGCCATCAGTTTACCGTCCTCCCACGAGCAGTACTTC. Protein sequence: CAISLPSSHEQYF.

The CDR3 here is CSAEGGGGRTSGGHEQYF. The CDR3 DNA reads TGCAGTGCGGAGGGGGGAGGGGGGCGGACTAGCGGGGGCCACGAGCAGTACTTC. The genes are TRBV20-1 and TRBJ2-7; TRBD2 aligns across 13 bases. Germline CDR1 DFQATT, CDR2 SNEGSKA (reference sequence). Trimming removed 6 bases from V and 5 bases from J; junction bases left unmatched: 19. The CDR3 spans 18 residues.